Detailed here is one T cell receptor beta chain. This sample was taken from a study of CD8 T cells in Susac syndrome. Germline lookup yields CDR1 WSHSY and CDR2 SAAADI. J gave up 5 bases and V 2 bases, and 3 bases lay outside the gene matches. This CDR3 spans 14 amino acids. RNA in amounts of about 0.5 to 1 ug was reverse transcribed with random hexamers. TCRdb reprocessed the immunoSEQ multiplex PCR reads with MiXCR, giving one entry per CDR3 protein. Here the sample spans roughly 67,000 distinct CDR3 sequences, 85% to 95% being singletons. This sequence was found in a human donor with multiple sclerosis. The chain combines TRBV10-2 with TRBJ1-5; 7 nucleotides line up with TRBD1. The source material was CD8+ T cells from PBMCs. CDR3 DNA: TGCGCCAGCAGTGAGGAGGGGGCGTATCAGCCCCAGCATTTT. It translates to CASSEEGAYQPQHF.